This TCR beta chain originates from a study of blood T cell repertoires in COVID-19 (dated by TCRdb to about 2020). Concerning the study at large: Samples covering the acute and convalescent phases of COVID-19 were provided by collaborators in the United States, Italy and Spain. The prospective study material was composed of cDNA or gDNA derived from T cells, B-cell-depleted T cells, or PBMCs. The sample metadata nearly always contained a de-identified subject ID, COVID-19 status, age in years and sex. The samples were drawn from two sources: the first 160 participants of the ongoing ImmuneRACE study, and fewer than 1,500 subjects contributed by 6 global collaborators. The dataset comprised deeply sampled blood TCRbeta repertoires from subjects exposed to, actively infected with, or recovered from COVID-19. Where available, HLA class I and class II types were taken from metadata supplied by the sample provider and were not determined by assay-based typing. A freely available public database, intended as a resource for researchers studying the immune response to SARS-CoV-2, is where the repertoires were released. Study-level results and caveats: Clinical and demographic metadata were provided uncurated, with the amount varying by source and participant.

TCRbeta CDR3 regions were amplified from genomic DNA by means of the immunoSEQ Assay, a bias-controlled multiplex PCR. As for the original processing: Within the assay, amplification of reference gene primers was used to estimate how many nucleated cells each sample contained. To quantify the absolute abundance of each unique TCRbeta CDR3 rearrangement, sequence reads were collapsed and filtered. For each sample, productive Simpson clonality was calculated as the square root of Simpson's diversity index across productive rearrangements. TCRdb obtained this table from immuneACCESS and retained in-frame rearrangements with V and J assigned. These tables miss some clones; where compared with another copy, unresolved V genes account for less than half of the shortfall, and the remainder is unexplained. V and J calls and clone size are given by that table; D and trimming were obtained from the DNA. The sample includes over 200,000 clones, with 87% observed a single time. 1.9% of the sample is taken by the ten largest.

The collaborating institutions used their own protocols to collect whole blood in K2EDTA tubes. For TCRbeta analysis, collaborator samples were shipped as frozen whole blood, as isolated PBMCs, or as DNA extracted from either sample type. A remark on this clone: The clone's antigen remains unknown. Per-base quality was not reported, and no clone a single base away is much larger than it.

Per the germline V gene, MDHEN is the CDR1 and SYDVKM is the CDR2. V and J are truncated by 2 bases and 3 bases respectively, leaving an intervening sequence of 11 bases. From the cysteine through the phenylalanine, the CDR3 covers 14 amino acids. The only DNA kept is the CDR3, 42 bases in frame from the first base. The V gene is TRBV28 and the J gene is TRBJ2-7; a tentative D call is TRBD2 (6 bases match). The clonotype comes from a man aged 35 to 55 with active or convalescent COVID-19. Source material: peripheral blood. The CDR3: CASSLAMGGYEQYF. Read as DNA, the sequence is TGTGCCAGCAGTTTAGCTATGGGGGGCTACGAGCAGTACTTC.